These 9 T cell receptor beta chains came from one sample sequenced in a study of T-cell reconstitution after alpha-beta-depleted transplantation in children. TCRbeta library preparation incorporated unique molecular identifiers. TCRdb reanalysed the PCR reads using MiXCR and keeps one entry per CDR3 protein. The repertoire holds about 610,000 distinct CDR3 sequences, with over 9.5% as singletons. The sample in question was PBMCs from the stem cell graft donor, obtained from the stem cell graft. Receptor source: a human donor who donated a stem cell graft to a child with acute myeloid leukemia.

This clonotype was detected ten times or more. The chain is built from TRBV29-1 and TRBJ2-7; 8 bases are shared with TRBD2. The CDR3 has 13 amino acids. The germline gives CDR1 SQVTM, CDR2 ANQGSEA. J was trimmed by 0 bases and V by 7 bases; bases with no gene match: 5. CDR3: CSANLAGSYEQYF. In DNA, the CDR3 is TGCAGCGCGAACCTAGCGGGCTCCTACGAGCAGTACTTC.

This clonotype has more than one count but fewer than ten. The chain joins TRBV29-1 to TRBJ2-3, with D possibly matching TRBD1 (5 bases). The CDR3 has 14 amino acids. Trimming stripped 1 base from V and 4 bases from J, with 12 bases between. Germline assignment: CDR1 SQVTM and CDR2 ANQGSEA. The CDR3 reads CSVEVRVDADTQYF. The CDR3 coding sequence is TGCAGCGTTGAAGTCAGGGTCGATGCAGATACGCAGTATTTT.

The V and J genes are TRBV29-1 and TRBJ2-7; 9 bases agree with TRBD2. CDR3 size: 11 residues. V lost 4 bases, J lost 6 bases, and 1 base stayed unmatched. Looked up from germline, CDR1 is SQVTM and CDR2 is ANQGSEA. The CDR3 sequence: CSVGTSAEQYF. The CDR3 coding sequence is TGCAGCGTTGGGACTAGCGCCGAGCAGTACTTC.

This clonotype was counted at least ten times. J is TRBJ2-3 and V is TRBV14; D call uncertain. This CDR3 contains 13 residues. Germline V gene sequence: CDR1 SGHDN, CDR2 FVKESK. V was pared by 6 bases and J by 2 bases, with 9 bases between. The DNA for the CDR3 is TGTGCCAGCAGTCCCCGGTTCACAGATACGCAGTATTTT. This translates into CASSPRFTDTQYF.

The V call is TRBV6-2 or TRBV6-3, the J call TRBJ2-6; D is possibly TRBD2 (7 bases). The V and J ends lost 5 bases and 0 bases respectively, with 23 bases between them. The CDR3 sequence is 20 residues long. Germline V gene sequence: CDR1 MNHEY, CDR2 SVGEGT. CDR3 in DNA: TGTGCCAGCAGTCCGAGCCCGGGGGGCGGGGACCGCTCTGGGGCCAACGTCCTGACTTTC. Protein product: CASSPSPGGGDRSGANVLTF.

There are a few counts of this clonotype. The V and J genes are TRBV20-1 and TRBJ1-2; weak D call: TRBD1 (5 bases). The CDR3 is 15 amino acids. Germline CDR1 is DFQATT and CDR2 is SNEGSKA (reference sequence). Deletions cut 5 bases from V and 3 bases from J, with 19 bases between. CDR3 nucleotides: TGCAGTGCTCCTCCGAGATCAGGGTTTGACTATGGCTACACCTTC. Protein product: CSAPPRSGFDYGYTF.

The chain combines TRBV6-1 with TRBJ1-2, with D maybe TRBD1 (5 bases). The CDR3 runs 16 residues. Per the germline V gene, CDR1 is MNHNS and CDR2 is SASEGT. V dropped 0 bases and J dropped 8 bases, with 19 bases sitting between them. CDR3 nucleotide sequence: TGTGCCAGCAGTGAAGCGCCGCATTCGCCCGAGGGGGGCTACACCTTC. It encodes CASSEAPHSPEGGYTF.

This clonotype was seen many times. V and J are TRBV12-3 or TRBV12-4 and TRBJ2-7; no firm D call. This CDR3 has 16 amino acids. Trimming stripped 0 bases from V and 0 bases from J, with 12 bases between. The CDR3 nucleotides read TGTGCCAGCAGTTTAGCGGGGTCCTCCCGCTCCTACGAGCAGTACTTC. Protein: CASSLAGSSRSYEQYF.

This clonotype was detected a few times. The chain links TRBV20-1 to TRBJ2-2; D not resolved. CDR3 length: 12 amino acids. The V end was cut by 1 base, the J end by 6 bases, with 6 bases between. Germline CDR1 and CDR2: DFQATT and SNEGSKA (reference sequence). CDR3 residues: CSARGMAGELFF. CDR3 DNA sequence: TGCAGTGCTAGAGGCATGGCCGGGGAGCTGTTTTTT.